The 15 T cell receptor beta chains below were found in one sample sequenced in a study of blood T cell repertoires in COVID-19. Sequencing used immunoSEQ multiplex PCR; TCRdb keeps in-frame clones, though not all of them. The table shows about 150,000 clones, with 90% occurring only once. Sequencing was done on a sample of peripheral blood. The source of these receptors is a man in his fifties or sixties with acute or convalescent COVID-19.

The rearrangement links TRBV25-1 to TRBJ2-5; TRBD1 matches at 8 bases. V shed 5 bases, J shed 5 bases, and the junction held 7 bases outside the gene matches. The length of the CDR3 is 14 residues. Germline CDR1 and CDR2: MGHDK and SYGVNS. In nucleotides, the CDR3 is TGTGCCAGCAGTCCGGACAGGGCGGGTGAGACCCAGTACTTC. Encoded protein: CASSPDRAGETQYF. Variable domain in full (rest from reference TRBV25-1 and TRBJ2-5): EADIYQTPRYLVIGTGKKITLECSQTMGHDKMYWYQQDPGMELHLIHYSYGVNSTEKGDLSSESTVSRIRTEHFPLTLESARPSHTSQYLCASSPDRAGETQYFGPGTRLLVL.

V and J are TRBV5-1 and TRBJ1-1, with D maybe TRBD1 (5 bases). This CDR3 region has 16 residues. CDR1 is SGHRS and CDR2 is YFSETQ in the germline V gene. V lost 0 bases and J 0 bases, leaving 12 bases between the germline ends. CDR3 amino acids: CASSLVAGSLNTEAFF. In DNA, the CDR3 is TGCGCCAGCAGCTTGGTTGCAGGGTCACTGAACACTGAAGCTTTCTTT.

The CDR3 sequence is CASSLALGHGNTEAFF. The DNA of the CDR3 is TGTGCCAGCAGCTTAGCCCTGGGACACGGGAACACTGAAGCTTTCTTT. The J gene is TRBJ1-1, the V gene TRBV7-2; weak D call: TRBD1 (6 bases). This CDR3 is 16 amino acids long. V shed 0 bases and J shed 1 base, with 12 bases lying between them. Germline V gives CDR1 SGHTA, CDR2 FQGNSA.

V usage is TRBV14 and J usage is TRBJ1-2, with TRBD1 identical over 9 bases. The V segment lost 0 bases and the J segment 4 bases; nucleotides outside the gene matches: 6. The CDR3 has 16 amino acids. Per germline, CDR1 SGHDN and CDR2 FVKESK. This CDR3 reads CASSQDLGTGPYGYTF. CDR3 nucleotides: TGTGCCAGCAGCCAAGATCTGGGGACAGGGCCCTATGGCTACACCTTC.

The chain combines TRBV24-1 with TRBJ2-4; TRBD1 matches at 8 bases. Per the germline V gene, CDR1 is KGHDR and CDR2 is SFDVKD. V was clipped by 7 bases and J by 8 bases; unmatched bases: 6. CDR3 size: 13 residues. The chain's CDR3 is CATSPGGRDIQYF. The CDR3 DNA reads TGTGCCACCAGCCCAGGGGGCAGGGACATTCAGTACTTC.

J is TRBJ1-1 and V is TRBV10-3, with 9 positions matching TRBD1. V shed 3 bases and J 3 bases; nucleotides not matched to a gene: 11. This CDR3 contains 17 residues. CDR1 is ENHRY and CDR2 is SYGVKD in the germline V gene. Here the CDR3 DNA reads TGTGCCATCAGTGATCACGGTAGGGACAGGGTGGACACTGAAGCTTTCTTT. It codes for CAISDHGRDRVDTEAFF.

A single count supports this clone. The sample carries other DNA sequences with the same CDR3. The chain links TRBV18 to TRBJ2-5; weak D call: TRBD1 (6 bases). V was shortened by 3 bases and J by 5 bases, with 13 bases between the two germline ends. The CDR3 runs to 14 residues. The germline gives CDR1 KGHSH, CDR2 LQKENI. CDR3 sequence (DNA): TGTGCCAGCTCACCCCCGTCGCAGGGGGAGACCCAGTACTTC. This encodes CASSPPSQGETQYF. Full variable domain (missing parts from reference TRBV18 and TRBJ2-5): NAGVMQNPRHLVRRRGQEARLRCSPMKGHSHVYWYRQLPEEGLKFMVYLQKENIIDESGMPKERFSAEFPKEGPSILRIQQVVRGDSAAYFCASSPPSQGETQYFGPGTRLLVL.

The chain's CDR3 is CASSQVHGVGYTF. CDR3 coding DNA: TGCGCCAGCAGCCAAGTCCACGGGGTTGGCTACACCTTC. J is TRBJ1-2 and V is TRBV4-1; unclear D gene. Trimming took off 1 base at V and 7 bases at J, with 10 bases between the two ends. Germline V lookup: CDR1 MGHRA, CDR2 YSYEKL. The CDR3 runs 13 residues.

V and J are TRBV7-9 and TRBJ2-7, with D perhaps matching TRBD2 (6 bases). CDR3 length equals 16 residues. The V end was cut by 2 bases, the J end by 1 base, with 15 bases between. Germline V lookup: CDR1 SEHNR, CDR2 FQNEAQ (reference sequence). The CDR3 here is CASSLRRGSASYEQYF. CDR3 bases: TGTGCCAGCAGCTTACGGAGGGGATCGGCGTCCTACGAGCAGTACTTC.

This chain links TRBV9 with TRBJ1-4; 7 bases fit TRBD1. The trim removed 3 bases at V and 8 bases at J, leaving 7 bases unmatched. This CDR3 contains 14 residues. Germline V lookup: CDR1 SGDLS, CDR2 YYNGEE. CDR3 sequence: CASSERQGGEKLFF. For the CDR3, the DNA is TGTGCCAGCAGCGAACGACAGGGTGGAGAAAAACTGTTTTTT.

V usage is TRBV7-2 and J usage is TRBJ1-5; 7 bases line up with TRBD1. The junction had 13 bases not matched to a gene; V was cut back by 4 bases and J by 10 bases. The CDR3 extends over 15 amino acids. Germline V lookup: CDR1 SGHTA, CDR2 FQGNSA. In DNA, the CDR3 is TGTGCCAGCAGCTCGACCACGAACAGGGGAGGACCCCAGCATTTT. This sequence encodes CASSSTTNRGGPQHF. The whole variable domain, filled in from reference TRBV7-2 and TRBJ1-5, reads GAGVSQSPSNKVTEKGKDVELRCDPISGHTALYWYRQSLGQGLEFLIYFQGNSAPDKSGLPSDRFSAERTGGSVSTLTIQRTQQEDSAVYLCASSSTTNRGGPQHFGDGTRLSIL.

The V and J genes are TRBV3-1 (or the pseudogene TRBV3-2) and TRBJ1-4, with D maybe TRBD1 (5 bases). The CDR3 is 16 residues long. V was shortened by 0 bases and J by 1 base, with 9 bases between the two germline ends. In germline, CDR1 is LGHDT, CDR2 YNNKEL (reference sequence). The chain's CDR3 is CASSQDGQGTNEKLFF. CDR3 coding DNA: TGTGCCAGCAGCCAAGATGGTCAGGGAACTAATGAAAAACTGTTTTTT.

The V call is TRBV18, the J call TRBJ2-5; no reliable D call. Trimming removed 1 base from V and 3 bases from J, with 6 bases in between. Germline V gives CDR1 KGHSH, CDR2 LQKENI. The CDR3 extends over 13 amino acids. The CDR3 sequence is CASSPRQEETQYF. The CDR3 DNA is TGTGCCAGCTCACCACGACAAGAAGAGACCCAGTACTTC.

Note on this clone: The same CDR3 also results from other DNA sequences found in this sample. V gene TRBV9 combines with J gene TRBJ2-3; TRBD2 matches at 8 bases. The V gene end was trimmed by 0 bases and the J gene end by 2 bases; junction bases not matched to a gene: 5. Per germline, CDR1 SGDLS and CDR2 YYNGEE. The CDR3 sequence is 16 residues long. CDR3 sequence: CASSVGASGYTDTQYF. In nucleotides, the CDR3 is TGTGCCAGCAGCGTAGGGGCTAGCGGGTACACAGATACGCAGTATTTT.

Remarks on this clone: One end of the junction varies from germline; a read error may be responsible. The gene calls are TRBV7-2 and TRBJ2-3; perhaps TRBD2 as D (6 bases). This CDR3 region has 13 residues. CDR1 is SGHTA and CDR2 is FQGNSA in the germline V gene. CDR3 region: CASSLVWGDMQYF. The CDR3, as DNA: TGTGCCAGCAGCTTAGTGTGGGGGGATATGCAGTATTTT.